This T cell receptor (beta chain) was observed in a study of blood T cell repertoires in COVID-19. About the research overall: The cDNA or gDNA used as material had been derived from T cells, B-cell-depleted T cells, or PBMCs.

Losses at the gene ends were 5 bases for V and 5 bases for J; bases not matched to a gene: 4. Per germline, CDR1 SGDLS and CDR2 YYNGEE. CDR3 length: 15 residues. Some clones are missing from TCRdb's copy, which holds only in-frame ones; the method was immunoSEQ multiplex PCR. Of 300,000 to 350,000 clones listed, approximately 87% are singletons. The chain uses TRBV9 and TRBJ2-1; 13 nucleotides align to TRBD2. This sequence was found in a woman aged 25-40 years with COVID-19, enrolled during active disease. Material for sequencing was peripheral blood. The CDR3 reads CASSRLAGGDNEQFF. The CDR3 nucleotides read TGTGCCAGCAGTAGACTAGCGGGAGGTGACAATGAGCAGTTCTTC. The full variable domain, with the rest looked up from reference TRBV9 and TRBJ2-1, is DSGVTQTPKHLITATGQRVTLRCSPRSGDLSVYWYQQSLDQGLQFLIQYYNGEERAKGNILERFSAQQFPDLHSELNLSSLELGDSALYFCASSRLAGGDNEQFFGPGTRLTVL.